This passage covers 5 T cell receptor beta chains from one sample sequenced in a study of blood T cell repertoires in COVID-19 (dated by TCRdb to 2020 to 2021). Receptors were amplified or captured by the immunoSEQ multiplex PCR assay. TCRdb limited this immuneACCESS table to in-frame rearrangements with V and J called. A share of clones is missing; checked studies link under half to unresolved V genes, and the rest is unexplained. The sample table lists fewer than 300,000 clones, 88% of them with a count of one. The top ten clones comprise approximately 4.3% of the sample. Material for sequencing was peripheral blood. All receptors derive from a man in his sixties who had recovered from COVID-19.

The chain joins TRBV13 to TRBJ1-2; 7 bases match TRBD1. V gave up 0 bases and J gave up 5 bases; unmatched junction bases: 12. The CDR3 has 17 residues. From germline, CDR1 is PRHDT and CDR2 FYEKMQ (reference sequence). CDR3 amino acids: CASSLGRSQGGKYGYTF. CDR3 bases: TGTGCCAGCAGCTTAGGCCGTAGTCAGGGGGGAAAATATGGCTACACCTTC.

The count of this clone is one. V gene TRBV30 combines with J gene TRBJ1-2; the D is unclear. Trimming cost V 0 bases and J 8 bases, with 22 bases left between them. The CDR3 totals 16 residues. The V gene's germline CDR1 is GTSNPN and CDR2 SVGIG (reference sequence). CDR3 bases: TGTGCCTGGAGTGTACCCAAAGCTGGCGAGGCTTCCGGCTACACCTTC. Protein sequence: CAWSVPKAGEASGYTF.

The chain is built from TRBV7-2 and TRBJ2-1; 7 nucleotides agree with TRBD1. The CDR3 runs 14 residues. Germline assignment: CDR1 SGHTA and CDR2 FQGNSA. With 6 bases clipped from V and 6 bases from J, the junction kept 8 bases outside the gene matches. The CDR3 DNA is TGTGCCAGCAGTACTGCCAGGGGGTTCAATGAGCAGTTCTTC. Translating gives CASSTARGFNEQFF.

CDR3 nucleotide sequence: TGTGCCAGCAACCTAGGACAGTATAATTCACCCCTCCACTTT. Protein: CASNLGQYNSPLHF. The V gene is TRBV19, the J gene TRBJ1-6, with TRBD1 as a possible D gene (6 bases). The V gene's germline CDR1 is LNHDA and CDR2 SQIVND (reference sequence). There are 14 residues in the CDR3. V lost 9 bases and J 4 bases, leaving 13 bases between the germline ends.

The CDR3 reads CASSIEARVHGYTF. The CDR3 DNA reads TGTGCCAGTAGTATAGAGGCCAGGGTGCATGGCTACACCTTC. The genes are TRBV19 and TRBJ1-2; D is perhaps TRBD1 (5 bases). Trimming removed 0 bases from V and 6 bases from J, with 11 bases in between. Germline CDR1 LNHDA, CDR2 SQIVND (reference sequence). The CDR3 is 14 residues long.